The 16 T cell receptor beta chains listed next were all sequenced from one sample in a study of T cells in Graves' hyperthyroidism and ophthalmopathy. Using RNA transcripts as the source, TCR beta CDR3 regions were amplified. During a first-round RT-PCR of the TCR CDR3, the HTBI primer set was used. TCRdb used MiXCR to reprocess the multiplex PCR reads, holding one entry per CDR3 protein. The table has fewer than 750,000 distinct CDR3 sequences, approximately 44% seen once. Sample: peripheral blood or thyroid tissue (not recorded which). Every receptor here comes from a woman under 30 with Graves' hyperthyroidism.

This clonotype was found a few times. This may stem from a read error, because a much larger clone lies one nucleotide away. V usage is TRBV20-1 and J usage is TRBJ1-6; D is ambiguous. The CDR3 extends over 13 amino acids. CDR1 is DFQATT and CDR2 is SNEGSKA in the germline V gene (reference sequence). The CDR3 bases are TGCAGTACTAGTTTGGGGTATAATTCACCCCTCCACTTT. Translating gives CSTSLGYNSPLHF.

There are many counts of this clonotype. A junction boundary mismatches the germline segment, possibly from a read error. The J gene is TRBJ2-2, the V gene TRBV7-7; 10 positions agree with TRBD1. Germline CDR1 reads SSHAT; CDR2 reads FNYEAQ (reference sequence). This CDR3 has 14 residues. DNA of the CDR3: TGTGCTAGCAGCTCGACAGGGGGCTCCGGGGAGCTGTTTTTT. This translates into CASSSTGGSGELFF.

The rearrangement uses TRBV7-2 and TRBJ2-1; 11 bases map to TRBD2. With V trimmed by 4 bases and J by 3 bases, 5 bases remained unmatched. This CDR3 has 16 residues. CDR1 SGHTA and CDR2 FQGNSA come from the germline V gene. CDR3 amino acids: CASSSPTSGNYNEQFF. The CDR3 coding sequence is TGTGCCAGCAGCTCTCCGACTAGCGGGAACTACAATGAGCAGTTCTTC.

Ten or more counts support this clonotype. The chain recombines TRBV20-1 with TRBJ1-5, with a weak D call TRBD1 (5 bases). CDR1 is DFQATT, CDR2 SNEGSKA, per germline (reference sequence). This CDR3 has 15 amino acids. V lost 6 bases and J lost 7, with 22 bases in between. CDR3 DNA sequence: TGCAGTGCCCAAAAAGAGAGGGGTCACAGACAGCCCCAGCATTTT. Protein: CSAQKERGHRQPQHF.

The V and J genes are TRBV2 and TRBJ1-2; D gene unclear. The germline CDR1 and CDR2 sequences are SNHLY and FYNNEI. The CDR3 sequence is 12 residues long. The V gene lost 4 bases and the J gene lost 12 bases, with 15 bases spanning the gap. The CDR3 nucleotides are TGTGCCAGCAGTGGAAGCGGGAGGGCCGACACCTTC. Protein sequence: CASSGSGRADTF.

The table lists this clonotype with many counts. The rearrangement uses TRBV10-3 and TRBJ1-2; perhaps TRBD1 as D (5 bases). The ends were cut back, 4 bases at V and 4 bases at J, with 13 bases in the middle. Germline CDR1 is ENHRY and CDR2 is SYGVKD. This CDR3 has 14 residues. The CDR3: CAISGQGPGYGYTF. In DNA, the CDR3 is TGTGCCATCAGTGGGCAGGGACCCGGCTATGGCTACACCTTC.

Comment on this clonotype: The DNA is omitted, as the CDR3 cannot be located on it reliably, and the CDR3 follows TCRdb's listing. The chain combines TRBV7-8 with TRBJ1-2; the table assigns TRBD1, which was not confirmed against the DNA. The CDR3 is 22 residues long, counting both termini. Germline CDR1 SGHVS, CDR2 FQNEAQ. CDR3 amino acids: CASSLFTEAFFGQDHQGYGYTF.

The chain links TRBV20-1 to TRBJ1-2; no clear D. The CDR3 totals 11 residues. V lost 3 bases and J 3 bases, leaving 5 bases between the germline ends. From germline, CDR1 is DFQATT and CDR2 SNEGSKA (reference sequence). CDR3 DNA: TGCAGTGCTAGGCGGGACTATGGCTACACCTTC. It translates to CSARRDYGYTF.

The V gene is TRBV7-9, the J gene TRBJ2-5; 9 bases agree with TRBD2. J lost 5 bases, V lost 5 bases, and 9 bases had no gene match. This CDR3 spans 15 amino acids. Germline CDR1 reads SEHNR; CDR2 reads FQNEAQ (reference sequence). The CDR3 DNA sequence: TGTGCCAGCAGCCGCGGGAGGGCCAGTGGTGAGACCCAGTACTTC. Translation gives CASSRGRASGETQYF.

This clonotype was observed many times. This CDR3 reads CSASSQPTGTSGSWEQYF. The CDR3 region has the DNA TGCAGTGCTAGCAGCCAGCCCACCGGGACTAGCGGGAGTTGGGAGCAGTACTTC. The chain is built from TRBV20-1 and TRBJ2-7; 14 nucleotides agree with TRBD2. With V trimmed by 3 bases and J by 7 bases, 17 bases remained unmatched. Germline loops: CDR1 DFQATT, CDR2 SNEGSKA (reference sequence). The CDR3 length is 18 residues.

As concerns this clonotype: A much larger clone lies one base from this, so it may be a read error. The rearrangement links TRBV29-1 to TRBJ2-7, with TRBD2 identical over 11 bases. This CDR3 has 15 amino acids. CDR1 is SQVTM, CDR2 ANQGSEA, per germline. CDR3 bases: TGCAGCGTTGCCGGGGATAGCGGGAGGGTATACGAGCAGCACTTC. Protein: CSVAGDSGRVYEQHF.

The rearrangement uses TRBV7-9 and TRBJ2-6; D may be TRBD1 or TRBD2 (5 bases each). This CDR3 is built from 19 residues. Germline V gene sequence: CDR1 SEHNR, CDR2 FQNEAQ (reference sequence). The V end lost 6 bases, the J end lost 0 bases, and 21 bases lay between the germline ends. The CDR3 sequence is CASSRTGRRKDSGANVLTF. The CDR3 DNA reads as TGTGCCAGCAGTCGTACGGGACGCAGGAAAGACTCTGGGGCCAACGTCCTGACTTTC.

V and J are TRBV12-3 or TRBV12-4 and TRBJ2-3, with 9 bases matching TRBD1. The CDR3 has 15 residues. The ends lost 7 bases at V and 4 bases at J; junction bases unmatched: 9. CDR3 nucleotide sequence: TGTGCCAGCACCACGGGACAGGGTGCCGCAGATACGCAGTATTTT. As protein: CASTTGQGAADTQYF.

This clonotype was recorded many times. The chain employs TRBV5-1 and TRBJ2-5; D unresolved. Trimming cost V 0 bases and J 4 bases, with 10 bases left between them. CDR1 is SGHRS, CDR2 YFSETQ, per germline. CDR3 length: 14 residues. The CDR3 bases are TGCGCCAGCAGCTTGGCAACACATTCAGAGACCCAGTACTTC. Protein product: CASSLATHSETQYF. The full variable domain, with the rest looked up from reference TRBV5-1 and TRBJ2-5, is KAGVTQTPRYLIKTRGQQVTLSCSPISGHRSVSWYQQTPGQGLQFLFEYFSETQRNKGNFPGRFSGRQFSNSRSEMNVSTLELGDSALYLCASSLATHSETQYFGPGTRLLVL.

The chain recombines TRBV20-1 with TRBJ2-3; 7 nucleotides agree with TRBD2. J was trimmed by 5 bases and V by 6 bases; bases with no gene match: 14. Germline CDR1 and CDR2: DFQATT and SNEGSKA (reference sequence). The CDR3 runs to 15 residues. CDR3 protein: CSAGTVGLVQDTQYF. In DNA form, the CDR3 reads TGCAGTGCCGGGACGGTCGGACTAGTTCAAGATACGCAGTATTTT.

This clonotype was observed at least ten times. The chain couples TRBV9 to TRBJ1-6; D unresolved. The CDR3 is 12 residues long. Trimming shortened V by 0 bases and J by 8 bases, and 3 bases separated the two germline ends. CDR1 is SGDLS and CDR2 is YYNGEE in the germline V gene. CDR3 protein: CASSVGDSPLHF. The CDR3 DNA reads TGTGCCAGCAGCGTAGGAGATTCACCCCTCCACTTT.